These 20 T cell receptor beta chains were all obtained from the same sample, sequenced in a study of blood T cell repertoires in COVID-19. Generated by immunoSEQ multiplex PCR, the TCRdb table keeps only in-frame clones and is missing some. The table shows roughly 340,000 clones, with over 70% occurring only once. The sequencing sample was made of peripheral blood. These receptors were obtained from a woman in her forties or fifties with COVID-19, enrolled during active disease.

This clone was picked up a small number of times. The chain joins TRBV5-1 to TRBJ1-6; D is possibly TRBD1 (6 bases). V lost 0 bases to trimming and J lost 4 bases, with 8 bases between them. The CDR3 runs to 15 residues. Looked up from germline, CDR1 is SGHRS and CDR2 is YFSETQ. In DNA, the CDR3 is TGCGCCAGCAGCTTGGGTACAGGGTATAATTCACCCCTCCACTTT. This translates into CASSLGTGYNSPLHF. The whole variable domain, filled in from reference TRBV5-1 and TRBJ1-6, reads KAGVTQTPRYLIKTRGQQVTLSCSPISGHRSVSWYQQTPGQGLQFLFEYFSETQRNKGNFPGRFSGRQFSNSRSEMNVSTLELGDSALYLCASSLGTGYNSPLHFGNGTRLTVT.

This chain uses TRBV2 with TRBJ2-2; possibly TRBD2 for D (6 bases). With 5 bases removed from V and 4 bases from J, the gap between germline ends came to 8 bases. The CDR3 covers 13 residues. Per germline, CDR1 SNHLY and CDR2 FYNNEI. The chain's CDR3 is CASSRSGTGELFF. The CDR3 nucleotides are TGTGCCAGCAGTCGTAGCGGCACCGGGGAGCTGTTTTTT.

The chain uses TRBV6-2 or TRBV6-3 and TRBJ2-3, with D perhaps TRBD2 (6 bases). This CDR3 comprises 18 residues. Per the germline V gene, CDR1 is MNHEY and CDR2 is SVGEGT. The V gene lost 0 bases and the J gene lost 4 bases, with 20 bases spanning the gap. The CDR3 DNA is TGTGCCAGCAGTTACTCGAAACGGCGACTAGATAAAGCAGATACGCAGTATTTT. It specifies CASSYSKRRLDKADTQYF.

This rearrangement joins TRBV24-1 to TRBJ2-1; 12 positions agree with TRBD1. CDR3 length equals 20 residues. With 3 bases clipped from V and 4 bases from J, the junction kept 15 bases outside the gene matches. In germline, CDR1 is KGHDR, CDR2 SFDVKD. DNA for the CDR3: TGTGCCACCAGTGATACACATGGGACAGGGGGCTCCCTAAAGTACAATGAGCAGTTCTTC. Protein: CATSDTHGTGGSLKYNEQFF.

The chain recombines TRBV6-2 or TRBV6-3 with TRBJ2-3; 8 bases match TRBD2. The CDR3 covers 17 residues. Per germline, CDR1 MNHEY and CDR2 SVGEGT. J gave up 3 bases and V 2 bases, and 10 bases lay outside the gene matches. In nucleotides, the CDR3 is TGTGCCAGCAGTTACCAATCTAGCGGGTTACCGACAGATACGCAGTATTTT. It specifies CASSYQSSGLPTDTQYF.

This chain connects TRBV19 to TRBJ2-1, with 11 bases fitting TRBD2. CDR3 length: 16 amino acids. Germline assignment: CDR1 LNHDA and CDR2 SQIVND (reference sequence). V shed 1 base, J shed 13 bases, and the junction held 12 bases outside the gene matches. The CDR3 loop reads CASSIVGTSGSPKQFF. DNA of the CDR3: TGTGCCAGTAGTATAGTGGGGACTAGCGGCTCCCCGAAACAGTTCTTC.

A single count supports this clone. This chain links TRBV10-2 with TRBJ1-1; tentatively, D is TRBD1 (5 bases). The V end was cut by 11 bases, the J end by 5 bases, with 18 bases between. The CDR3 length is 13 residues. Germline assignment: CDR1 WSHSY and CDR2 SAAADI. CDR3 residues: CAVGGRPFTEAFF. In DNA form, the CDR3 reads TGCGCCGTGGGGGGTCGGCCGTTTACTGAAGCTTTCTTT.

The chain employs TRBV5-5 and TRBJ1-2; perhaps TRBD1 as D (6 bases). Trimming removed 9 bases from V and 2 bases from J, with 23 bases in between. CDR1 is SGHKS, CDR2 YYEKEE, per germline (reference sequence). The CDR3 loop spans 16 amino acids. The CDR3 sequence is CATTPGGLGSNYGYTF. DNA for the CDR3: TGTGCCACTACCCCGGGGGGCCTGGGATCAAACTATGGCTACACCTTC.

This chain connects TRBV5-1 to TRBJ2-3, with a weak D call TRBD1 (5 bases). Germline V lookup: CDR1 SGHRS, CDR2 YFSETQ. This CDR3 has 16 residues. The V gene lost 1 base and the J gene lost 4 bases, with 16 bases spanning the gap. The CDR3 protein is CASSLYSSGRADTQYF. Here the CDR3 DNA reads TGCGCCAGCAGCTTGTATTCATCAGGGCGTGCAGATACGCAGTATTTT.

The J gene is TRBJ2-3, the V gene TRBV7-6; D call uncertain. V lost 5 bases and J 0 bases, leaving 12 bases between the germline ends. The CDR3 is 15 residues long. Per germline, CDR1 SGHVS and CDR2 FNYEAQ. CDR3 DNA sequence: TGTGCCAGCAGCCCGATGAAAACTAGCACAGATACGCAGTATTTT. This sequence encodes CASSPMKTSTDTQYF.

The chain uses TRBV5-1 and TRBJ1-5; D remains ambiguous. V was cut by 0 bases and J by 6 bases, with 7 bases left in between. The CDR3 runs to 13 residues. The germline CDR1 and CDR2 sequences are SGHRS and YFSETQ. This CDR3 reads CASSLEAGQPQHF. The CDR3 coding sequence is TGCGCCAGCAGCTTGGAGGCAGGTCAGCCCCAGCATTTT.

The chain has TRBV2 and TRBJ2-3; TRBD1 might be the D (5 bases). There are 14 residues in the CDR3. V lost 1 base and J 3 bases, leaving 8 bases between the germline ends. Germline V gene lookup returns CDR1 SNHLY and CDR2 FYNNEI. In nucleotides, the CDR3 is TGTGCCAGCAGTGAAGGCAGGGTTACAGATACGCAGTATTTT. Its protein is CASSEGRVTDTQYF.

The chain uses TRBV7-3 and TRBJ2-1; a weak D match, TRBD1 (5 bases). This CDR3 is 15 amino acids long. Trimming took off 2 bases at V and 7 bases at J, with 15 bases between the two ends. CDR1 is SGHTA and CDR2 is FQGTGA in the germline V gene. CDR3 region: CASSLRQGIRNEQFF. CDR3 coding DNA: TGTGCCAGCAGCTTACGTCAGGGTATAAGGAATGAGCAGTTCTTC.

The chain uses TRBV28 and TRBJ2-7; 9 bases are a match to TRBD1. CDR1 MDHEN and CDR2 SYDVKM come from the germline V gene. V was pared by 4 bases and J by 13 bases, with 8 bases of the junction left unmatched. This CDR3 comprises 12 residues. CDR3 bases: TGTGCCAGCAGTTACGGACAGGGGAGATGTTACTTC. It codes for CASSYGQGRCYF. The full variable domain, in which reference TRBV28 and TRBJ2-7 provide the parts outside the CDR3, is DVKVTQSSRYLVKRTGEKVFLECVQDMDHENMFWYRQDPGLGLRLIYFSYDVKMKEKGDIPEGYSVSREKKERFSLILESASTNQTSMYLCASSYGQGRCYFGPGTRLTVT.

This clone was observed a single time. CDR3 residues: CASSLQFSGANVLTF. DNA for the CDR3: TGTGCCAGCAGTCTTCAGTTCTCTGGGGCCAACGTCCTGACTTTC. The rearrangement links TRBV6-2 or TRBV6-3 to TRBJ2-6; D call uncertain. Trimming shortened V by 5 bases and J by 0 bases, and 8 bases separated the two germline ends. CDR1 and CDR2 (germline): MNHEY, SVGEGT. This CDR3 spans 15 amino acids.

The rearrangement joins TRBV30 to TRBJ1-4, with 8 bases lining up with TRBD1. The V gene end was trimmed by 6 bases and the J gene end by 5 bases; junction bases not matched to a gene: 8. This CDR3 spans 14 amino acids. The germline V gene encodes CDR1 GTSNPN and CDR2 SVGIG (reference sequence). CDR3 DNA sequence: TGTGCCTGTCCCCAACAGGGGGGCAATGAAAAACTGTTTTTT. Translation: CACPQQGGNEKLFF.

This clone was seen only once. The rearrangement joins TRBV2 to TRBJ2-1; the match to TRBD2 covers 13 bases. After removal of 5 bases from V and 15 bases from J, the junction contained 10 bases not matched to a gene. The CDR3 runs 14 residues. Germline assignment: CDR1 SNHLY and CDR2 FYNNEI. CDR3 DNA: TGTGCCAGCAGTTCACGGACTAGCGGGAGAGTGCCGTTCTTC. Amino acid sequence: CASSSRTSGRVPFF.

V usage is TRBV19 and J usage is TRBJ2-7; 10 bases are shared with TRBD1. The CDR3 contains 15 residues. V shed 5 bases, J shed 4 bases, and the junction held 8 bases outside the gene matches. From germline, CDR1 is LNHDA and CDR2 SQIVND (reference sequence). CDR3 nucleotide sequence: TGTGCCAGTAGTCTCCGGGACAGGGGACCTTACGAGCAGTACTTC. Translated: CASSLRDRGPYEQYF.

V gene TRBV6-1 combines with J gene TRBJ2-1, with D possibly TRBD1 on 6 matching bases. V was pared by 4 bases and J by 0 bases, with 13 bases between. Germline lookup yields CDR1 MNHNS and CDR2 SASEGT. The CDR3 is 16 amino acids. CDR3: CASSALDRSSYNEQFF. In DNA form, the CDR3 reads TGTGCCAGCAGTGCCCTTGACAGGAGCTCCTACAATGAGCAGTTCTTC.

The J gene is TRBJ1-2, the V gene TRBV29-1; D is unresolved. Looked up from germline, CDR1 is SQVTM and CDR2 is ANQGSEA. V gave up 7 bases and J gave up 4 bases, with 10 bases separating them. The CDR3 contains 11 residues. Here the CDR3 DNA reads TGCAGCGCCTTGACACCCTATGGCTACACCTTC. It translates to CSALTPYGYTF.